Below are 11 T cell receptor beta chains sequenced from a single sample in a study of human T cells and chemical hapten exposure (dated by TCRdb to the early 2020s). The library relied on RACE. TCRdb records NextSeq 500 as the sequencer. TCRdb itself trimmed the public reads at Q25 with fastp, ran MiXCR and retained productive beta chains. A single entry per CDR3 protein holds the most common genes and DNA from its merged rows. This sample is represented by fewer than 150,000 distinct CDR3 sequences; roughly 13% of them were singletons. The ten largest clones add up to approximately 0.92% of the sample. The time point label corresponds to: patch test 1, 2 weeks after DPC sensitization. Explained via the paper, the treatment or condition label denotes: therapeutic diphenylcyclopropenone sensitization with weekly scalp DPC. The sequenced sample was whole blood, obtained in connection with sensitization to the hapten diphenylcyclopropenone (DPC). The source is a man aged 18 to 29 with alopecia areata. Some clones in this sample may be carry-over from other donors' samples.

The rearrangement links TRBV20-1 to TRBJ2-7; D gene ambiguous. CDR3 size: 14 residues. Germline CDR1 reads DFQATT; CDR2 reads SNEGSKA (reference sequence). V was pared by 1 base and J by 0 bases, with 10 bases between. CDR3 bases: TGCAGTGCTAGAGTCGCCGCTTCCTCCTACGAGCAGTACTTC. Encoded protein: CSARVAASSYEQYF.

This clonotype came up a few times. CDR3 amino acids: CAISEGQLEQYV. CDR3 nucleotide sequence: TGTGCCATCAGTGAGGGACAGCTCGAGCAGTACGTC. This chain joins TRBV10-3 and TRBJ2-7; a weak D match, TRBD1 (6 bases). The CDR3 extends over 12 amino acids. The V end lost 2 bases, the J end lost 6 bases, and 8 bases lay between the germline ends. Germline V lookup: CDR1 ENHRY, CDR2 SYGVKD.

The chain recombines TRBV4-3 with TRBJ2-3; D gene uncertain. Germline-derived CDR1 and CDR2 are LGHNA and YSLEER. Trimming took off 4 bases at V and 0 bases at J, with 17 bases between the two ends. The CDR3 sequence is 17 residues long. As DNA, the CDR3 is TGCGCCAGCAGCCTATCTGCCGCCGGGCCCAGCACAGATACGCAGTATTTT. Protein product: CASSLSAAGPSTDTQYF.

The chain combines TRBV27 with TRBJ1-1, with D unclear. Trimming cost V 3 bases and J 3 bases, with 11 bases left between them. The CDR3 is 14 amino acids. Germline CDR1 MNHEY, CDR2 SMNVEV (reference sequence). The CDR3 DNA follows: TGTGCCAGCAGTTTGGAGGGCCCGGACACTGAAGCTTTCTTT. This sequence encodes CASSLEGPDTEAFF.

This clonotype was seen more than once but under ten times. The rearrangement links TRBV11-2 to TRBJ2-2, with a possible D match to TRBD2 (7 bases). Trimming took 4 bases from V and 1 from J, leaving 13 bases between them. The CDR3 is made up of 16 amino acids. CDR1 and CDR2 from the germline V gene are SGHAT and FQNNGV. The CDR3 region is CASSSVRGQNTGELFF. CDR3 nucleotide sequence: TGTGCCAGCAGCTCCGTGCGGGGGCAGAACACCGGGGAGCTGTTTTTT.

The chain carries TRBV7-9 and TRBJ2-3, with a weak D call TRBD2 (6 bases). The CDR3 has 14 residues. Germline CDR1 SEHNR, CDR2 FQNEAQ (reference sequence). V was cut by 3 bases and J by 4 bases, with 11 bases left in between. DNA for the CDR3: TGTGCCAGCAGCTTTTCAAGACTAGCAGATACGCAGTATTTT. It translates to CASSFSRLADTQYF.

The chain joins TRBV19 to TRBJ1-1; D remains ambiguous. Germline CDR1 is LNHDA and CDR2 is SQIVND (reference sequence). V lost 6 bases and J 11 bases, leaving 19 bases between the germline ends. The CDR3 consists of 13 residues. The CDR3 DNA is TGTGCCAGTAGGGCTATCGGGCGCTTCGGCGCTTTCTTT. Encoded protein: CASRAIGRFGAFF.

This clonotype was seen a handful of times. The rearrangement joins TRBV7-8 to TRBJ1-5; D gene ambiguous. The CDR3 contains 14 residues. CDR1 is SGHVS and CDR2 is FQNEAQ in the germline V gene. V was cut by 5 bases and J by 4 bases, with 12 bases left in between. The CDR3 coding sequence is TGTGCCAGCAGCCCGCGGGCCTGGAATCAGCCCCAGCATTTT. Translating gives CASSPRAWNQPQHF.

The J gene is TRBJ1-1, the V gene TRBV6-2 or TRBV6-3; perhaps TRBD1 as D (5 bases). The V and J ends lost 1 base and 3 bases respectively, with 18 bases between them. Germline loops: CDR1 MNHEY, CDR2 SVGEGT. This CDR3 has 17 amino acids. As DNA, the CDR3 is TGTGCCAGCAGTTACTTTCGACCGCTCGCGGGGGACACTGAAGCTTTCTTT. Amino acid sequence: CASSYFRPLAGDTEAFF.

This clonotype has ten or more counts. This sequence joins TRBV5-1 and TRBJ1-3, with D unclear. The germline CDR1 and CDR2 sequences are SGHRS and YFSETQ. V lost 0 bases and J 0 bases, leaving 10 bases between the germline ends. The CDR3 is 16 amino acids. DNA for the CDR3: TGCGCCAGCAGCTTGGTCTCAGGAGCCTCTGGAAACACCATATATTTT. Translated: CASSLVSGASGNTIYF.

The chain combines TRBV9 with TRBJ1-6; D ambiguous. Per the germline V gene, CDR1 is SGDLS and CDR2 is YYNGEE. The CDR3 sequence is 12 residues long. V shed 6 bases and J shed 13 bases, with 14 bases lying between them. CDR3 sequence (DNA): TGTGCCAGCAATCGTGACACCCAGCCCCTCCACTTT. This sequence encodes CASNRDTQPLHF.